This record covers a single T cell receptor (beta chain). This sample is drawn from a study of blood T cell repertoires in COVID-19. About the study: COVID-19 samples, acute and convalescent, were from the United States, Italy and Spain. Sample material is recorded as cDNA or gDNA derived from T cells, B-cell-depleted T cells, or PBMCs.

Libraries were prepared by immunoSEQ multiplex PCR; TCRdb keeps only in-frame clonotypes and omits some of them. The repertoire consists of about 50,000 clones, with around 82% occurring once and the leading ten covering 5.5% to 6.5%. This CDR3 spans 14 amino acids. J lost 2 bases, V lost 5 bases, and 0 bases had no gene match. Germline V gene lookup returns CDR1 SNHLY and CDR2 FYNNEI. This TCR was sampled from an elderly woman with acute or convalescent COVID-19. The chain carries TRBV2 and TRBJ2-7; 13 bases are shared with TRBD2. Specimen: peripheral blood. This CDR3 reads CASSTSGGAYEQYF. CDR3 DNA: TGTGCCAGCAGTACTAGCGGGGGGGCCTACGAGCAGTACTTC.